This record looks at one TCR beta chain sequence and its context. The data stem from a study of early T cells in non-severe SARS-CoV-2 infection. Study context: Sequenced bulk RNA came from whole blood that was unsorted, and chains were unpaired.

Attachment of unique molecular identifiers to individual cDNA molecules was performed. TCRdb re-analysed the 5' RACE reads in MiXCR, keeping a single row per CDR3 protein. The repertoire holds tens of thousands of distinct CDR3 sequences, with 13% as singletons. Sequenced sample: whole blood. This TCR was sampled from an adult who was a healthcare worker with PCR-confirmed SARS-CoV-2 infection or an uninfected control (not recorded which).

The CDR3 region has the DNA TGTGCCAGCAGCTCAAACCTCCGGGACAGAAATTCACCCCTCCACTTT. The encoded protein is CASSSNLRDRNSPLHF. V and J are TRBV7-6 and TRBJ1-6, with TRBD1 identical over 7 bases. This CDR3 has 16 amino acids. V trimming: 4 bases; J trimming: 7 bases; junction bases outside the gene matches: 10. Germline CDR1 reads SGHVS; CDR2 reads FNYEAQ.